Shown below are 11 T cell receptor beta chains from a single sample sequenced in a study of CD8+CD57+ T cells in acquired aplastic anemia. The study profiled TCR beta VDJ and CDR3 using genomic DNA as template. TCRdb passed the reads through MiXCR, listing each CDR3 protein once. This table holds some 190,000 distinct CDR3 sequences, 40% to 55% found once. Sample: sorted CD4+, CD8+, or CD8+CD57+ T cells (not recorded which) from PBMCs. The receptor source for this set is a human donor in good health.

The chain combines TRBV12-3 or TRBV12-4 with TRBJ1-4, with 9 bases lining up with TRBD1. The CDR3 totals 16 residues. The J segment lost 3 bases and the V segment lost 5 bases, leaving 7 bases of the junction unmatched. The CDR3 loop reads CASSAYRGLSNEKLFF. The DNA for the CDR3 is TGTGCCAGCAGTGCGTACAGGGGGCTCTCTAATGAAAAACTGTTTTTT.

This clonotype appeared a few times. The chain employs TRBV2 and TRBJ2-1, with D perhaps matching TRBD2 (5 bases). Germline V gene lookup returns CDR1 SNHLY and CDR2 FYNNEI. V was cut by 7 bases and J by 0 bases, with 13 bases left in between. The CDR3 is 15 amino acids. The CDR3 region is CASTYRSGSYNEQFF. CDR3 DNA sequence: TGTGCCAGCACTTATCGGAGCGGCTCCTACAATGAGCAGTTCTTC.

V usage is TRBV19 and J usage is TRBJ2-3; unclear D gene. Germline-derived CDR1 and CDR2 are LNHDA and SQIVND (reference sequence). This CDR3 has 14 residues. V was pared by 6 bases and J by 14 bases, with 24 bases between. The CDR3 loop reads CASSLWAYTDARYF. Written as DNA, the CDR3 is TGTGCCAGTAGCTTATGGGCCTACACAGATGCGCGGTATTTT.

At least ten counts were recorded for this clonotype. The chain carries TRBV2 and TRBJ2-5; D possibly corresponds to TRBD2 (5 bases). Trimming took off 1 base at V and 4 bases at J, with 7 bases between the two ends. This CDR3 comprises 13 residues. CDR1 is SNHLY, CDR2 FYNNEI, per germline. The CDR3 is CASSEGAGETQYF. In nucleotides, the CDR3 is TGTGCCAGCAGTGAAGGGGCGGGAGAGACCCAGTACTTC.

This clonotype was counted many times. The chain joins TRBV2 to TRBJ2-7; TRBD1 might be the D (5 bases). Trimming removed 3 bases at V and 12 bases at J, with 21 bases between. Germline loops: CDR1 SNHLY, CDR2 FYNNEI. The CDR3 runs to 14 residues. DNA of the CDR3: TGTGCCAGCAGTGAGAACATCGACAGAATTTTTCTGTACTTC. Residues: CASSENIDRIFLYF.

V is TRBV29-1 and J is TRBJ2-7, with TRBD1 identical over 9 bases. The DNA end is a closer match to TRBJ2-1, so the J assignment may be wrong. The CDR3 runs to 15 residues. Germline assignment: CDR1 SQVTM and CDR2 ANQGSEA. CDR3 protein: CSVVGQGGSYNEQFF. CDR3 nucleotide sequence: TGCAGCGTCGTGGGACAGGGTGGCTCCTACAATGAGCAGTTCTTC.

The chain combines TRBV18 with TRBJ2-3, with TRBD1 matching 7 bases. Losses at the gene ends were 4 bases for V and 2 bases for J; bases not matched to a gene: 3. The CDR3 length is 14 residues. Germline V lookup: CDR1 KGHSH, CDR2 LQKENI. The CDR3 loop is CASSQTGPTDTQYF. In DNA, the CDR3 is TGTGCCAGCTCACAGACAGGGCCCACAGATACGCAGTATTTT.

This clonotype was found many times. CDR3 nucleotide sequence: TGTGCCAGTACCCCTCTTAGGACTAGCGGGAACCCTGGCGGGGAGCTGTTTTTT. This codes for CASTPLRTSGNPGGELFF. The V and J genes are TRBV19 and TRBJ2-2; TRBD2 aligns across 12 bases. V shed 7 bases and J 7 bases; nucleotides not matched to a gene: 16. CDR3 size: 18 residues. Germline values: CDR1 LNHDA, CDR2 SQIVND (reference sequence).

With regard to this clonotype: Compared with germline, one end of the junction differs, possibly owing to a read error. The gene calls are TRBV12-3 or TRBV12-4 and TRBJ1-3; D is unresolved. This CDR3 region has 14 residues. Written as DNA, the CDR3 is TGTGCCAGCAGCACCACTACCCCTGGAAACATCATATATTTT. Residues: CASSTTTPGNIIYF.

Comment on this clonotype: It may be a read error: a sequence one base away is much more abundant. The CDR3 DNA reads as TGTGCCAACAGCTTAAGTGGGTACACCGGGGAGCTGTTTTTT. The encoded protein is CANSLSGYTGELFF. The J gene is TRBJ2-2, the V gene TRBV7-2; D ambiguous. This CDR3 is built from 14 residues. CDR1 and CDR2 (germline): SGHTA, FQGNSA.

About this clonotype: The conserved phenylalanine or tryptophan normally closing the CDR3 is absent here, so this likely arose from a read error. The chain carries TRBV15 and TRBJ2-1; the D is unclear. CDR1 and CDR2 from the germline V gene are LNHNV and YYDKDF (reference sequence). This CDR3 has 15 residues. Trimming left V 0 bases short and J 0 bases short, with 6 bases between. The CDR3 spells CATSRDGLSYNEQFS. The CDR3 DNA is TGTGCCACCAGCAGAGATGGGCTCTCCTACAATGAGCAGTTCTCC.